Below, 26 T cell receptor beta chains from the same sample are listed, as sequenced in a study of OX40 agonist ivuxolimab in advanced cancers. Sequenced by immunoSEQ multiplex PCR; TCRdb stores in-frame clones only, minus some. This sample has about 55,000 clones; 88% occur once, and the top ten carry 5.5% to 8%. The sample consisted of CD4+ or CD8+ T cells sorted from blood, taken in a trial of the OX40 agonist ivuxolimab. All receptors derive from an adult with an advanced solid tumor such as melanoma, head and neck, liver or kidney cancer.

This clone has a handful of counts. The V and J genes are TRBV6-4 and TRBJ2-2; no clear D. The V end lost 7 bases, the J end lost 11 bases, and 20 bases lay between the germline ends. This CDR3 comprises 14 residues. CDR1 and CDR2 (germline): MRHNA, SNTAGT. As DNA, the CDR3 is TGTGCCAGCACCATGGGCCTAGGTGTTGGAGAGCTGTTTTTT. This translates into CASTMGLGVGELFF.

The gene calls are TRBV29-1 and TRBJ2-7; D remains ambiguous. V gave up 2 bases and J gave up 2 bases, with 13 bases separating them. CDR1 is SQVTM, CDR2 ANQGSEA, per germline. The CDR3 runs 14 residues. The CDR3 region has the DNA TGCAGCGTTGAAATAGGTTCGCAGGCCTACGAGCAGTACTTC. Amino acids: CSVEIGSQAYEQYF.

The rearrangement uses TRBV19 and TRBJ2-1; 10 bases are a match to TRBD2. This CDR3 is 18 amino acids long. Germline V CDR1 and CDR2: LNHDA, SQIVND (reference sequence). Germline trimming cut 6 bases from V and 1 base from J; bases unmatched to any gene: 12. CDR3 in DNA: TGTGCCAGTAGCTACGACCCGAATAGCGGGGGGTCCTACAATGAGCAGTTCTTC. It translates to CASSYDPNSGGSYNEQFF.

CDR3 protein: CAWGRTGTYAYEQYF. For the CDR3, the DNA is TGTGCCTGGGGACGGACCGGGACCTATGCCTACGAGCAGTACTTC. The chain combines TRBV30 with TRBJ2-7, with D perhaps TRBD1 or TRBD2 (5 bases each). V lost 5 bases, J lost 2 bases, and 19 bases lay in between. The CDR3 extends over 15 amino acids. CDR1 and CDR2 from the germline V gene are GTSNPN and SVGIG (reference sequence). Full variable domain (outside the CDR3, taken from reference TRBV30 and TRBJ2-7): SQTIHQWPATLVQPVGSPLSLECTVEGTSNPNLYWYRQAAGRGLQLLFYSVGIGQISSEVPQNLSASRPQDRQFILSSKKLLLSDSGFYLCAWGRTGTYAYEQYFGPGTRLTVT.

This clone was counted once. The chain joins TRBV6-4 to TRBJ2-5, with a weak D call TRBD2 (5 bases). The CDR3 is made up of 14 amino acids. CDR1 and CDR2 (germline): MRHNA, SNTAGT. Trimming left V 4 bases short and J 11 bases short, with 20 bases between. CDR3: CASSGGRLLRGQYF. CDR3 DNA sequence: TGTGCCAGCAGTGGAGGCAGACTCCTACGAGGGCAGTACTTC.

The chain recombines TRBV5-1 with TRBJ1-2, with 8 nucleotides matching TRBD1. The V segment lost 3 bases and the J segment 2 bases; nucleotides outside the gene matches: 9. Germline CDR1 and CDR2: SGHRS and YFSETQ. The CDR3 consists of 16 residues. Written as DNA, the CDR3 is TGCGCCAGCAGCTCTCGAGGACAGGGAAAAAACTATGGCTACACCTTC. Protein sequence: CASSSRGQGKNYGYTF.

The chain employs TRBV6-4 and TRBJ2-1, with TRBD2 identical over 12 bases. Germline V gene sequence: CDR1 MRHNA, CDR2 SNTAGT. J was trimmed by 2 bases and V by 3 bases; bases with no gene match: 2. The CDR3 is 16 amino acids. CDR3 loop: CASSERTSGTYNEQFF. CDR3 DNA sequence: TGTGCCAGCAGTGAGCGGACTAGCGGGACCTACAATGAGCAGTTCTTC.

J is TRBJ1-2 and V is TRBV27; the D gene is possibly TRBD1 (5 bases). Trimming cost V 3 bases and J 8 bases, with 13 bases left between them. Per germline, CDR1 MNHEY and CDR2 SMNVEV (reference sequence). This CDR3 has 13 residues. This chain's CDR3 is CASSFRERSGYTF. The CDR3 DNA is TGTGCCAGCAGTTTCAGGGAGAGGAGCGGCTACACCTTC.

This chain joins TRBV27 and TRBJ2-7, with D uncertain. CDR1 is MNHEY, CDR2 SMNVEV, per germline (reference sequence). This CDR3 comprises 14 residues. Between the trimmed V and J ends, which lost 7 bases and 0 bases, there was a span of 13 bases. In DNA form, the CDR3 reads TGTGCCAGCAATGGGGTAAACAGCTCCTACGAGCAGTACTTC. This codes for CASNGVNSSYEQYF.

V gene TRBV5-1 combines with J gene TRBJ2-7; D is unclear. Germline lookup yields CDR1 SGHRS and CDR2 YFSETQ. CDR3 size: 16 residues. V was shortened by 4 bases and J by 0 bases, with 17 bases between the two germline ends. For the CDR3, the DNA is TGCGCCAGCAGCCCTGGTTGGGCCCGCTTCTCCTACGAGCAGTACTTC. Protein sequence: CASSPGWARFSYEQYF.

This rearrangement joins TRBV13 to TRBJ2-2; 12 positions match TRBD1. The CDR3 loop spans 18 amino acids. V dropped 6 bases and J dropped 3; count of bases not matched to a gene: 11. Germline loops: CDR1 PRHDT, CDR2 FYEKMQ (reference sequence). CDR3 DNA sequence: TGTGCCAGCAGTTCCGGGACAGGGGGCCCCGGAGACACCGGGGAGCTGTTTTTT. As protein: CASSSGTGGPGDTGELFF.

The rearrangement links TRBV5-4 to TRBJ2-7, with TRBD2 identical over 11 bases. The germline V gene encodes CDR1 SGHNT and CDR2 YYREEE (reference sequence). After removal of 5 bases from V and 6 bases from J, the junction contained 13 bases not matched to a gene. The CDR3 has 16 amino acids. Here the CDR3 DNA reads TGTGCCAGCAGTTCGATCCTGACTAGCGGGAAGGTCGAGCAGTACTTC. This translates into CASSSILTSGKVEQYF.

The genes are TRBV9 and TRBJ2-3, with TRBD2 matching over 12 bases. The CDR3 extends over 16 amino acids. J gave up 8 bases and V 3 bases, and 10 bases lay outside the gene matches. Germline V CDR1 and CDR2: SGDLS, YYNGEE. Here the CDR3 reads CASSGRLAGDGGTQYF. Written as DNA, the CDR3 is TGTGCCAGCAGCGGAAGACTAGCGGGAGATGGGGGTACGCAGTATTTT. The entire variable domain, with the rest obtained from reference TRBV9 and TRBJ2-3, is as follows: DSGVTQTPKHLITATGQRVTLRCSPRSGDLSVYWYQQSLDQGLQFLIQYYNGEERAKGNILERFSAQQFPDLHSELNLSSLELGDSALYFCASSGRLAGDGGTQYFGPGTRLTVL.

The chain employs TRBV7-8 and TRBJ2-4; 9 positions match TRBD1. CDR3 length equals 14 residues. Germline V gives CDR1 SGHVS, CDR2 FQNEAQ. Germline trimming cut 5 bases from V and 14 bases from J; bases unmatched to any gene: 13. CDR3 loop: CASSARTGALGKYF. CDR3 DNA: TGTGCCAGCAGCGCCCGGACAGGGGCGCTTGGGAAGTACTTC. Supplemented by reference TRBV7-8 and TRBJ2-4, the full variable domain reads GAGVSQSPRYKVAKRGQDVALRCDPISGHVSLFWYQQALGQGPEFLTYFQNEAQLDKSGLPSDRFFAERPEGSVSTLKIQRTQQEDSAVYLCASSARTGALGKYFGAGTRLSVL.

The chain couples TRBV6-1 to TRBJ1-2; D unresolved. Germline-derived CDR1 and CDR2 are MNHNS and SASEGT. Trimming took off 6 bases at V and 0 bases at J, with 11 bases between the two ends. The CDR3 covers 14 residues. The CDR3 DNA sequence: TGTGCCAGCAGCCTCGCTTTAGCTAACTATGGCTACACCTTC. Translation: CASSLALANYGYTF.

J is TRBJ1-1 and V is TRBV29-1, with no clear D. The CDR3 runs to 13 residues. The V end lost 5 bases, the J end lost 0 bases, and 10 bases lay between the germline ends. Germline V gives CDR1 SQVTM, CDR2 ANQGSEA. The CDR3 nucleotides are TGCAGCGTTATCGAGGGTCTGAACACTGAAGCTTTCTTT. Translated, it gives CSVIEGLNTEAFF.

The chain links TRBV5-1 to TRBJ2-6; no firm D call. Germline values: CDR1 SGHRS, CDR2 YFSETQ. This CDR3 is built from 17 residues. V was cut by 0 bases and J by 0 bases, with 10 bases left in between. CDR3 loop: CASSLGHRNSGANVLTF. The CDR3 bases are TGCGCCAGCAGCTTGGGTCACAGAAACTCTGGGGCCAACGTCCTGACTTTC.

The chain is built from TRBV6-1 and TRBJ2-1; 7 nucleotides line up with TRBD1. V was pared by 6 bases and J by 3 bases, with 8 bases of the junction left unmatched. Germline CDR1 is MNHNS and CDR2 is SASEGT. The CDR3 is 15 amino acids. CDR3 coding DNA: TGTGCCAGCAGCCGACAGGGCCTCGGCTACAATGAGCAGTTCTTC. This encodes CASSRQGLGYNEQFF.

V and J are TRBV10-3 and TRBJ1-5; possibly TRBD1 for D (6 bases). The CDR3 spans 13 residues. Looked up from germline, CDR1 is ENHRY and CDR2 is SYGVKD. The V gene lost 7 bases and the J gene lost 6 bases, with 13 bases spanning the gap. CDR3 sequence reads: CAINTGQGQPQHF. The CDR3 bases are TGTGCCATCAATACAGGGCAAGGTCAGCCCCAGCATTTT.

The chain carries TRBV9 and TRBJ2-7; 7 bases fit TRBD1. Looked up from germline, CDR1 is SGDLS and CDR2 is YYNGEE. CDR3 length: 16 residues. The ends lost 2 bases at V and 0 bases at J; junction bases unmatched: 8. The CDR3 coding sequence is TGTGCCAGCAGCGTCACCGGGACAGCCGACTCCTACGAGCAGTACTTC. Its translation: CASSVTGTADSYEQYF.

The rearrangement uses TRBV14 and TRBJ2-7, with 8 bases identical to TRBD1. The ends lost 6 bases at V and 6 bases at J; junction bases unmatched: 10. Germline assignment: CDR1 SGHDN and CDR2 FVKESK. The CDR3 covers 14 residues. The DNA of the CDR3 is TGTGCCAGCAGTCGGGACAGGATGCTAAGCGAGCAGTACTTC. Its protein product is CASSRDRMLSEQYF.

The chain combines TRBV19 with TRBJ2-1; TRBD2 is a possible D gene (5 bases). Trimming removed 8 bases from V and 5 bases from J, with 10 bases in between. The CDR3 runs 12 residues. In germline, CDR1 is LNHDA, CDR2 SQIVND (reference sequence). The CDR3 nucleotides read TGTGCCAGTGGCCGGGGTGACAATGAGCAGTTCTTC. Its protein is CASGRGDNEQFF.

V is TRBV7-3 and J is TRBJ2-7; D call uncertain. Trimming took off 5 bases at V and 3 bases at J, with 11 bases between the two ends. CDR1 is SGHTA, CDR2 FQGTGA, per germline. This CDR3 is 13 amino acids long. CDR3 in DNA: TGTGCCAGCAGCCCTCACCAGGACTACGAGCAGTACTTC. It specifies CASSPHQDYEQYF.

CDR3 in amino acids: CASSLIGTQEQYF. In nucleotides, the CDR3 is TGCGCCAGCAGCTTAATCGGGACCCAAGAGCAGTACTTC. The chain combines TRBV5-1 with TRBJ2-7; D possibly matches TRBD1 or TRBD2 (5 bases each). V was shortened by 2 bases and J by 7 bases, with 13 bases between the two germline ends. Germline assignment: CDR1 SGHRS and CDR2 YFSETQ. This CDR3 region has 13 residues. Combining the CDR3 with reference TRBV5-1 and TRBJ2-7 gives the whole variable domain KAGVTQTPRYLIKTRGQQVTLSCSPISGHRSVSWYQQTPGQGLQFLFEYFSETQRNKGNFPGRFSGRQFSNSRSEMNVSTLELGDSALYLCASSLIGTQEQYFGPGTRLTVT.

The CDR3 DNA reads TGTGCCAGCAGCTTAGCGCTCGGCAAAACTAATGAAAAACTGTTTTTT. This sequence encodes CASSLALGKTNEKLFF. The chain has TRBV7-6 and TRBJ1-4; D is unresolved. Per the germline V gene, CDR1 is SGHVS and CDR2 is FNYEAQ. The CDR3 sequence is 16 residues long. Trimming pared 0 bases from V and 1 base from J, leaving 9 bases between. Variable domain in full (rest from reference TRBV7-6 and TRBJ1-4): GAGVSQSPRYKVTKRGQDVALRCDPISGHVSLYWYRQALGQGPEFLTYFNYEAQQDKSGLPNDRFSAERPEGSISTLTIQRTEQRDSAMYRCASSLALGKTNEKLFFGSGTQLSVL.

The DNA of the CDR3 is TGTGCCAGCAGATCCGCTAGCTCCTACGAGCAGTACTTC. It translates to CASRSASSYEQYF. V is TRBV6-5 and J is TRBJ2-7; D not certain. V shed 6 bases and J shed 0 bases, with 9 bases lying between them. CDR1 and CDR2 (germline): MNHEY, SVGAGI. This CDR3 is built from 13 residues.